The sequence of this TCR beta chain was determined in a study of cytomegalovirus exposure and HLA in healthy donors. This clone was found a few times. Antigen: not known. The PCR employed 60 Vbeta primers together with 13 Jbeta primers. Here immunoSEQ multiplex PCR was the method, and the copy in TCRdb shows in-frame clones only, minus some. This sample carries about 79,000 clones, about 71% of them seen once, and the ten largest clones take about 8%. The CDR3 has 13 amino acids. The germline gives CDR1 MDHEN, CDR2 SYDVKM. Germline trimming cut 3 bases from V and 7 bases from J; bases unmatched to any gene: 5. Broader study findings: No immune exposure information besides CMV serostatus was available. With high specificity and sensitivity, the classifier reportedly diagnosed cytomegalovirus status. Per a later analysis, HLA-associated TCR beta chains showed more clonal expansion than other, equally common TCR beta chains.

The TCR comes from a man between 60 and 75 years old in good health and CMV-seronegative. The sample comprised PBMCs. V is TRBV28 and J is TRBJ1-1; TRBD1 aligns across 7 bases. For the CDR3, the DNA is TGTGCCAGCAGTTTGGACCGGGACAGTGAAGCTTTCTTT. Protein: CASSLDRDSEAFF. The complete variable domain, with remaining parts taken from reference TRBV28 and TRBJ1-1, reads DVKVTQSSRYLVKRTGEKVFLECVQDMDHENMFWYRQDPGLGLRLIYFSYDVKMKEKGDIPEGYSVSREKKERFSLILESASTNQTSMYLCASSLDRDSEAFFGQGTRLTVV.